What follows is one T cell receptor (beta chain) and its context. V was pared by 5 bases and J by 1 base, with 16 bases between. CDR1 is MDHEN and CDR2 is SYDVKM in the germline V gene. This CDR3 spans 16 amino acids. The data were taken from a study of radiotherapy plus CTLA-4 blockade in lung cancer. The overall study: Objective responses were observed in approximately 20% of patients, and disease control was achieved by 31%.

Sequencing was performed with immunoSEQ multiplex PCR; in TCRdb, only in-frame clones are kept and a portion is missing. The data hold 60,000 to 70,000 clones, with roughly four fifths observed a single time. The sequenced sample was peripheral blood, obtained from a patient treated with radiotherapy plus ipilimumab. The sequence was collected from a human donor with non-small cell lung cancer who had a partial response to radiotherapy plus ipilimumab. This chain joins TRBV28 and TRBJ2-3; D may be TRBD2 (5 bases). The CDR3 DNA reads as TGTGCCAGCAGTCTACTACCAGGTAGCGGCACAGATACGCAGTATTTT. Protein sequence: CASSLLPGSGTDTQYF. The complete variable domain, with remaining parts taken from reference TRBV28 and TRBJ2-3, reads DVKVTQSSRYLVKRTGEKVFLECVQDMDHENMFWYRQDPGLGLRLIYFSYDVKMKEKGDIPEGYSVSREKKERFSLILESASTNQTSMYLCASSLLPGSGTDTQYFGPGTRLTVL.